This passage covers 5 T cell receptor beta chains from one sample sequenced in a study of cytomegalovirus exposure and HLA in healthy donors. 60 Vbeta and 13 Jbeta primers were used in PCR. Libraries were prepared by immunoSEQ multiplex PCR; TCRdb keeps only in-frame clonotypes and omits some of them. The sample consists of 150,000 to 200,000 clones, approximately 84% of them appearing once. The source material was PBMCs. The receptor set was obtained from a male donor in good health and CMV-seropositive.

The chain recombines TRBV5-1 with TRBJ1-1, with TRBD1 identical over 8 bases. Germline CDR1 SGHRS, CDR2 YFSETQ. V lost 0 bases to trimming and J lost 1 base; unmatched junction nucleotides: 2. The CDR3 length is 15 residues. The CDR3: CASSLETGANTEAFF. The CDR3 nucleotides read TGCGCCAGCAGCTTGGAGACAGGGGCGAACACTGAAGCTTTCTTT.

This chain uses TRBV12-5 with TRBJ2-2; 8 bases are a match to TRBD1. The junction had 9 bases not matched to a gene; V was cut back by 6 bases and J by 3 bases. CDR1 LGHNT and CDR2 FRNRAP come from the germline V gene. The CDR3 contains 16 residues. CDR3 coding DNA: TGTGCTAGTGGCCGCACAGGGGGAAGGGACACCGGGGAGCTGTTTTTT. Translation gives CASGRTGGRDTGELFF.

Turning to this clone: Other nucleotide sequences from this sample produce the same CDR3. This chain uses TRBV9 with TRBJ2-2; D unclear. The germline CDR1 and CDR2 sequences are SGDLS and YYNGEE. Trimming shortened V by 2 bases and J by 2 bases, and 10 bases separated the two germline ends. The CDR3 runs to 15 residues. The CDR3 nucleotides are TGTGCCAGCAGCGTGTCAGGAACAAACACCGGGGAGCTGTTTTTT. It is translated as CASSVSGTNTGELFF.

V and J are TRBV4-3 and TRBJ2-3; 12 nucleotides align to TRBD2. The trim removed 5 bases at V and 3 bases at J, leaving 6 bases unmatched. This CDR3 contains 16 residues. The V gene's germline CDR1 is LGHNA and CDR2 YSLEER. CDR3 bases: TGCGCCAGCAGCAAGACTAGCGGGAGAGGTACAGATACGCAGTATTTT. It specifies CASSKTSGRGTDTQYF.

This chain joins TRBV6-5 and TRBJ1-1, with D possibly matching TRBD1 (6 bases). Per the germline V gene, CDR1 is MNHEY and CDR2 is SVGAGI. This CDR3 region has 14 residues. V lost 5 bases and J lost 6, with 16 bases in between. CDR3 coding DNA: TGTGCCAGCAGTCCCCGCCGGGGGGGCGCTGAAGCTTTCTTT. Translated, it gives CASSPRRGGAEAFF.